The present T cell receptor (beta chain) was sequenced within a study of low-dose radiotherapy and immunotherapy resistance in tumors. Turning to the study itself: Intravenous nivolumab 240 mg every two weeks plus ipilimumab 1 mg/kg every six weeks was given to patients. Intravenous cyclophosphamide 200 mg/m2 was given every two weeks, one day before radiation and immunotherapy.

Alpha- and beta-chain coverage of first-strand cDNA came from TRAV- and TRBV-specific primers. With a constant-region primer and a V-primer adapter, TCRs were subjected to 20 PCR cycles of amplification. Isolated mRNA underwent amplification by in vitro transcription. TCRdb redid the calling of the reads with MiXCR, one entry per CDR3 protein. The sample carries about 7,900 distinct CDR3 sequences, roughly 57% recorded once. The treatment that donors received included nivolumab, ipilimumab, aspirin, low-dose cyclophosphamide and low-dose radiotherapy. This clonotype was counted a few times. The CDR3 sequence is 15 residues long. Trimming removed 7 bases from V and 0 bases from J; junction bases left unmatched: 6. Germline lookup yields CDR1 MDHEN and CDR2 SYDVKM.

The source is a human donor with advanced metastatic prostate, ovarian, gallbladder or colorectal cancer (not recorded which). This table probably holds off-target reads from a library built for another chain. The J gene is TRBJ2-3, the V gene TRBV28, with TRBD1 identical over 8 bases. The CDR3 is CASTLDRASTDTQYF. CDR3 DNA sequence: TGTGCCAGCACCCTGGACAGGGCTAGCACAGATACGCAGTATTTT.